This T cell receptor (beta chain) is drawn from a study of T cells in Graves' hyperthyroidism and ophthalmopathy (dated by TCRdb to between 2018 and 2021). Broadly, across the study: Peripheral blood samples were taken at initial diagnosis, before any treatment was given. A discovery cohort of around 98 patients, 43 with Graves' ophthalmopathy and about 60 with stable Graves' hyperthyroidism, was used to find distinguishing TCR V-J signatures. An independent validation cohort of around 20 hyperthyroidism patients and about 15 patients who later progressed to ophthalmopathy tested prospective prediction of ophthalmopathy. The approximately 98 discovery patients were randomly divided into training and test sets at a 7:3 ratio. Thyroid tissue and blood T-cell repertoires from roughly 6 Graves' hyperthyroidism patients were also compared in the study. TCR Vbeta CDR3 sequencing of approximately 140 peripheral blood samples (43 ophthalmopathy, about 80 hyperthyroidism and some 17 progressor patients) is reported in the paper. Once sampling was done, hyperthyroidism patients were given methimazole at a starting dose of 30 mg daily, whereas ophthalmopathy patients were given high-dose intravenous methylprednisolone.

Ophthalmopathy patients had moderately to severely active disease, with a Clinical Activity Score of 3 or more, a NOSPECS grade of 4 or more, and a disease duration of less than 3 months. Exclusion was applied to patients with uncontrolled infections, other autoimmune diseases, pregnancy or lactation. Diagnoses were based on clinical symptoms, serum thyroxine and TRAb, thyroid ultrasound and orbital computed tomography. PBMCs were separated from about 10 ml of fresh peripheral blood using Ficoll-Paque density gradient centrifugation. Total RNA was extracted using Trizol reagent, and RNA quality was assessed on an Agilent 2100 Bioanalyzer. A remark on this clonotype: The antigen this receptor binds is unknown. The sample holds no much larger clone one base away, and base qualities are not on file.

The germline V gene (reference sequence) gives CDR1 as LNHDA and CDR2 as SQIVND. V was cut back by 11 bases and J by 0 bases, leaving a gap of 16 bases between them. From cysteine to phenylalanine, the CDR3 is 14 amino acids long. Only the CDR3 region is kept as DNA, spanning 42 bases read in frame from base 1. TCR beta CDR3 regions were amplified from RNA transcripts. The first round of RT-PCR for the TCR CDR3 was performed with the HTBI primer set and the Qiagen OneStep RT-PCR kit. The libraries were constructed in a second round of multiplex PCR and then size-selected and purified. Paired-end sequencing of the libraries was performed with 100 bp reads on an Illumina HiSeq2000. The paper's processing steps were these. SOAPnuke was used to process the raw data, removing reads that contained adapters or uncalled bases, had a mean Phred below 15, or lacked an exact match to the constant primer or identifier. High-quality paired reads were merged using COPE v1.2.5, and each unique nucleotide sequence was defined as a clonotype. MiTCR v1.1 was used to align the clonotypes against IMGT TRBV, TRBD and TRBJ reference segments. The analysis included only V-J combinations with a frequency above 0.0001, which together covered 99.2% of the repertoires. The TCS score was defined as the ratio of F50 (clonal expansion) to E x V (chaos), calculated using BLOSUM62-based TCRdist between CDR3 peptides within each V-J. Welch's t-statistics and random forest reduced just over 500 V-J features to roughly 13, which were used in a naive Bayes classifier (R e1071). Using fastp trimming at Q25 and MiXCR clonotype assembly, TCRdb reanalyzed the public sequencing data and kept in-frame beta chains. Entries are consolidated by CDR3 protein sequence, retaining the most common genes and DNA. The V and J calls, along with clone size, are taken from TCRdb and not from the paper's own processing. The sample has a few hundred thousand distinct CDR3 sequences on record, 17% of them singletons. Clones ranked in the top ten supply around 61% of the sample.

Overall results and qualifications from the work: In cross-validation, a model built on a 13 V-J signature told ophthalmopathy apart from stable hyperthyroidism with about 90% sensitivity and around 83% specificity, and in testing the same model reached 80%/75%. Sample size was not statistically predetermined, and blinding of investigators to group allocation was not performed. In validation, progression to ophthalmopathy was predicted by the model with 55% to 71% sensitivity and 72.22% specificity, a median of about 6.8 months before onset. Most expanded thyroid clonotypes (frequency above 0.001) were also found in blood, which suggests that blood repertoires may mirror thyroid immune responses.

This chain is built from TRBV19 and TRBJ1-1; too little of a D gene remains to name it. Sequenced sample: blood. This TCR was recovered from a woman aged 55-70 years with Graves' ophthalmopathy. The CDR3 region reads CARGSPTLNTEAFF. The DNA sequence follows: TGTGCCCGTGGGAGCCCGACTTTGAACACTGAAGCTTTCTTT.